This TCR beta chain was found in a study of T cell responses to AZD1222 COVID-19 vaccine. Clones were read by immunoSEQ multiplex PCR, and TCRdb kept only the in-frame ones, dropping some. The data hold 75,000 to 100,000 clones, with roughly 85% observed a single time. General study results and limits: Seropositivity was recorded at baseline in only six AZD1222 recipients. Clonal diversity was possibly underestimated; the donors were predominantly white British and more often female. Only after the peak T cell response were repertoires sampled.

V dropped 2 bases and J dropped 5 bases, with 8 bases sitting between them. Germline assignment: CDR1 MNHEY and CDR2 SVGEGT. There are 13 residues in the CDR3. A remark on this clone: Its antigen remains unidentified.

This TCR was sampled from an adult in good health. The chain is built from TRBV6-2 or TRBV6-3 and TRBJ2-3; D gene ambiguous. Sample: peripheral blood, taken on day 0 of AZD1222 vaccination. The CDR3 loop reads CASSYGREDTQYF. For the CDR3, the DNA is TGTGCCAGCAGTTACGGCCGCGAAGATACGCAGTATTTT.